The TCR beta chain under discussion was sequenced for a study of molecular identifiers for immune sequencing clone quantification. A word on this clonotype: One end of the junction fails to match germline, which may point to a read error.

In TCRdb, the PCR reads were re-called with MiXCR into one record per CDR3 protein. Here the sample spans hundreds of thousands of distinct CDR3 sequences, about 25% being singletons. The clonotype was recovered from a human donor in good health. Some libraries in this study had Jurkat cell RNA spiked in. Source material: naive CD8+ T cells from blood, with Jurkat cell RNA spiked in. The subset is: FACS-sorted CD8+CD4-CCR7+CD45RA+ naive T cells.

The CDR3 sequence is CASSLAGGPREQYF. The CDR3 bases are TGTGCCAGCAGTCTAGCGGGAGGGCCGCGAGAGCAGTACTTC. This chain joins TRBV12-3 or TRBV12-4 and TRBJ2-7; TRBD2 matches 12 bases. CDR3 size: 14 residues.